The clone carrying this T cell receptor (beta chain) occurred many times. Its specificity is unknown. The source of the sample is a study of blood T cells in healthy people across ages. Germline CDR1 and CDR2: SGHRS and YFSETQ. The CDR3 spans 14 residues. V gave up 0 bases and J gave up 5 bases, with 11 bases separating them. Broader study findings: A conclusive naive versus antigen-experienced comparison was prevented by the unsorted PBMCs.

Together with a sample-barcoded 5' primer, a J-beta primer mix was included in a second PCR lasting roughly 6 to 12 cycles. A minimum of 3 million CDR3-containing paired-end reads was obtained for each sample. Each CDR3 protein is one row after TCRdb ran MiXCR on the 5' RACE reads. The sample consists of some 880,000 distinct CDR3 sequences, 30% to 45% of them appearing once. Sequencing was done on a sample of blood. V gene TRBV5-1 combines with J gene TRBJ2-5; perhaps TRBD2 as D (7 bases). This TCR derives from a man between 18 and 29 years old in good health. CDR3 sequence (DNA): TGCGCCAGCAGCTTGGACAGGGAGGGGGAGACCCAGTACTTC. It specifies CASSLDREGETQYF.